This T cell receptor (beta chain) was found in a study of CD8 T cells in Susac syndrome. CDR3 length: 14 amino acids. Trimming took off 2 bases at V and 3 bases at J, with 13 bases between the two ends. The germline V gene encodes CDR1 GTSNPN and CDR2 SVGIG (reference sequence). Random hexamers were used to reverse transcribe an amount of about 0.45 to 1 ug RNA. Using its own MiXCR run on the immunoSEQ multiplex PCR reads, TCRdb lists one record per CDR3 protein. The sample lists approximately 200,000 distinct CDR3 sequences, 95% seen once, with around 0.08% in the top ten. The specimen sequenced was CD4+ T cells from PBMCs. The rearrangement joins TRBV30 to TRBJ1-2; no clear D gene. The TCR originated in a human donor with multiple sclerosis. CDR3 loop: CAWSTRGTDYGYTF. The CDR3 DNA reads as TGTGCCTGGAGTACTCGGGGAACGGACTATGGCTACACCTTC. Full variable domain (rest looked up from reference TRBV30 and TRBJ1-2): SQTIHQWPATLVQPVGSPLSLECTVEGTSNPNLYWYRQAAGRGLQLLFYSVGIGQISSEVPQNLSASRPQDRQFILSSKKLLLSDSGFYLCAWSTRGTDYGYTFGSGTRLTVV.